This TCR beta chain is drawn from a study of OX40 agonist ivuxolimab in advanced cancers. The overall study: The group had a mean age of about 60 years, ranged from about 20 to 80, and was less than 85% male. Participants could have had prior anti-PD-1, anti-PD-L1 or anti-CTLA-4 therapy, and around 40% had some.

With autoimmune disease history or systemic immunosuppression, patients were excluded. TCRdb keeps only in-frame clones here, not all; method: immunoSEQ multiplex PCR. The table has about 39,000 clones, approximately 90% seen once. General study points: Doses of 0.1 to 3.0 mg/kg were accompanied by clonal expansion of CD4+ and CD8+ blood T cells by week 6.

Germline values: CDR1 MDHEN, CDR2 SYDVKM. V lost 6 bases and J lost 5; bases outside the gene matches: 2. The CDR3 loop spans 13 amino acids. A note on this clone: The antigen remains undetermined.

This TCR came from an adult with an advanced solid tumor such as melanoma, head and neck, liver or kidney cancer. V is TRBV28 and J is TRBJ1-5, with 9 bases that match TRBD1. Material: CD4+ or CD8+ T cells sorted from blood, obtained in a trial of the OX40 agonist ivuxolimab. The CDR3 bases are TGTGCCAGCAGCCGGACAGGGGATCAGCCCCAGCATTTT. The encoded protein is CASSRTGDQPQHF.